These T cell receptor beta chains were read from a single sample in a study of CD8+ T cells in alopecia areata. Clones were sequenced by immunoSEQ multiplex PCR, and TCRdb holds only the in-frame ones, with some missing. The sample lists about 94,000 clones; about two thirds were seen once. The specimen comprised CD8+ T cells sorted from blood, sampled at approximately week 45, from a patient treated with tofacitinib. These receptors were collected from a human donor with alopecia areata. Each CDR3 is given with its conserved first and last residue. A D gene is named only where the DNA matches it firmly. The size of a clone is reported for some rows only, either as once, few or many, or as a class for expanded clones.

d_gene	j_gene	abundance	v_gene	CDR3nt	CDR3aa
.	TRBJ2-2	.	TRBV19	TGTGCCAGTAGTCCGGACAGGAACACCGGGGAGCTGTTTTTT	CASSPDRNTGELFF
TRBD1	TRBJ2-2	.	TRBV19	TGTGCCAGTAGTCTAGGACAGGGTCCCATGGAGCTGTTTTTT	CASSLGQGPMELFF
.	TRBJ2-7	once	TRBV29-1	TGCAGCGTTGAACAAGACGAGCAGTACTTC	CSVEQDEQYF
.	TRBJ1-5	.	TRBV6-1	TGTGCCAGCAGTGTGACATCTTCTAGCAATCAGCCCCAGCATTTT	CASSVTSSSNQPQHF
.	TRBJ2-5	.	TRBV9	TGTGCCAGCAGCGTAGCGGGCAGGGGTGAAGAGACCCAGTACTTC	CASSVAGRGEETQYF
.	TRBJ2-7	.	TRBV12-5	TGTGCTAGTGGCCCTAACACTAACTACGAGCAGTACTTC	CASGPNTNYEQYF
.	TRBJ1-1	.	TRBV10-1	TGCGCCAGCAGTTCACGCCGGAGGGGAGACACTGAAGCTTTCTTT	CASSSRRRGDTEAFF
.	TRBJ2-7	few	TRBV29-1	TGCAGCGTTGTACAACGCTACGAGCAGTACTTC	CSVVQRYEQYF
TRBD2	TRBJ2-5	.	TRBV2	TGTGCCAGCAGTGAAGCTGGACTAGCGGGGGGTCAAGAGACCCAGTACTTC	CASSEAGLAGGQETQYF
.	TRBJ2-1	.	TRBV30	TGTGCCTGGAGTCCCCATCGGGGGTTGCGTGATGAGCAGTTCTTC	CAWSPHRGLRDEQFF
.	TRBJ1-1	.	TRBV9	TGTGCCAGCAGCGCGACGGGACCGATGAACACTGAAGCTTTCTTT	CASSATGPMNTEAFF
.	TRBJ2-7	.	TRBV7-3	TGTGCCAGCAGCCCAGAGGGGGTTCGGCAGGGTAACCTCTTTGTCTACGAGCAGTACTTC	CASSPEGVRQGNLFVYEQYF
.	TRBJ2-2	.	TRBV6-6	TGTGCCAGCAGTTACTCGAACTCCGGGGAGCTGTTTTTT	CASSYSNSGELFF
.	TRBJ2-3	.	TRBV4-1	TGCGCCAGCAGCCAAGTACCCCGAGCCACAGATACGCAGTATTTT	CASSQVPRATDTQYF
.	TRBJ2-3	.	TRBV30	TGTGCCTGGGGACCGGGGGGCGTGGGAGATACGCAGTATTTT	CAWGPGGVGDTQYF
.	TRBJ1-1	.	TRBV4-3	TGCGCCAGCAGCCAAGGAACCGGGGATAGGGCTGAAGCTTTCTTT	CASSQGTGDRAEAFF
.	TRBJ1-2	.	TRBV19	TGTGCCAGTAGTAGCGGCTATGGCTACACCTTC	CASSSGYGYTF
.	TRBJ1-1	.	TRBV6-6	TGTGCCAGCAGTTACTCGGACACAGGCACTGAAGCTTTCTTT	CASSYSDTGTEAFF
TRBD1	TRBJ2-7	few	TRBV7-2	TGTGCCAGCAGCCCCGGGACAGGGGAATACGAGCAGTACTTC	CASSPGTGEYEQYF
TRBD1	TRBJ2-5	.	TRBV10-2	TGCGCCAGCAGTGAGGAGGGGGCGGTATGGGAGCAGTACTTC	CASSEEGAVWEQYF
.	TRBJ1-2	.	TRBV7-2	TGTGCCAGCAGCTTAGGAGGGAGAGGTTGGGATGGCTACACCTTC	CASSLGGRGWDGYTF
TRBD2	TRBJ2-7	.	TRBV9	TGTGCCAGCAGCGTAGAATCAGCGGGGCCTGGGTACGAGCAGTACTTC	CASSVESAGPGYEQYF
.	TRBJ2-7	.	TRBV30	TGTGCCTGGAGTGAGGGACGGGGTTCCTCCTACGAGCAGTACTTC	CAWSEGRGSSYEQYF
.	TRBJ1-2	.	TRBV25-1	TGTGCCAGCAGGGGGGGCAGGTCTAACTATGGCTACACCTTC	CASRGGRSNYGYTF
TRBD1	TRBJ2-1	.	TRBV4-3	TGCGCCAGCAGCCAATCCGGGACAGGGATCAATGAGCAGTTCTTC	CASSQSGTGINEQFF
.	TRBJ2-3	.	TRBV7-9	TGTGCCAGCAGCCCCTTACTAGATACGCAGTATTTT	CASSPLLDTQYF
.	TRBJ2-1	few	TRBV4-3	TGCGCCAGCAGCCAAGGGTTTGAGGGACGGGGTGAGCAGTTCTTC	CASSQGFEGRGEQFF
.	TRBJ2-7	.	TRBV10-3	TGTGCCATCAGTGAGTACACGGGCTCCTACGAGCAGTACTTC	CAISEYTGSYEQYF
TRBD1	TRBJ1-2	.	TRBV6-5	TGTGCCAGCAGCCTTGGACAGGGCCCCTATGGCTACACCTTC	CASSLGQGPYGYTF
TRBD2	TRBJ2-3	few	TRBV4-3	TGCGCCAGCAGCCAAGATAAGCGGGGGTCCACAGATACGCAGTATTTT	CASSQDKRGSTDTQYF
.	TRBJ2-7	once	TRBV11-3	TGTGCCAGCAGCCCTGGGGGGGAGCAGTACTTC	CASSPGGEQYF
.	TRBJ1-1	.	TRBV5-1	TGCGCCAGCAGCTCGGACTCCCCGAACACTGAAGCTTTCTTT	CASSSDSPNTEAFF
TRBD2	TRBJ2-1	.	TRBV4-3	TGCGCCAGCAGCCAACATAAGCGGGGGGTCAATGAGCAGTTCTTC	CASSQHKRGVNEQFF
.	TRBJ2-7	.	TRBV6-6	TGTGCCAGCAGTCTTAACAGGGTTGGGACTATTCACGAGCAGTACTTC	CASSLNRVGTIHEQYF
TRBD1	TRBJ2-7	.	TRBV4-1	TGCGCCAGCAGCCAAGGTGCCAGGGGGCTTTACGAGCAGTACTTC	CASSQGARGLYEQYF
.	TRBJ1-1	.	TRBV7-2	TGTGCCAGCAGCTTAGGTCAGGGAGTGTTGAGCACTGAAGCTTTCTTT	CASSLGQGVLSTEAFF
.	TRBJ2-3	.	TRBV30	TGTGCCTGGGAGCGGGATACGCAGTATTTT	CAWERDTQYF
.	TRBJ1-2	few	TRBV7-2	TGTGCCAGCAGCCCCGGGTGGGCGTCGTCCTATGGCTACACCTTC	CASSPGWASSYGYTF
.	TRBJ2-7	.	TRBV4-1	TGCGCCAGCAGCCAAGATCCCATAGGTACTGCCGACGAGCAGTACTTC	CASSQDPIGTADEQYF
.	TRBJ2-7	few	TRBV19	TGTGCCAGTAGTATGGGCAGCGCCCCTTCCTACGAGCAGTACTTC	CASSMGSAPSYEQYF
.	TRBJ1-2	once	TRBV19	TGTGCCAGTACCGACAGGTACGATGGCTACACCTTC	CASTDRYDGYTF
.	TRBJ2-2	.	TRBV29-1	TGCAGCGTTGAAGAAACTGACACCGGGGAGCTGTTTTTT	CSVEETDTGELFF
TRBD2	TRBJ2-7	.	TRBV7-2	TGTGCCAGCAGCTCCCAGGGACTAGCGGGGGACTCTTCCTACGAGCAGTACTTC	CASSSQGLAGDSSYEQYF
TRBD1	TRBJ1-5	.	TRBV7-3	TGTGCCAGCAGCTTAAGACAGGGCGATCAGCCCCAGCATTTT	CASSLRQGDQPQHF
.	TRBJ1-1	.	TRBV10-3	TGTGCCATCAGTGACGGCAACACTGAAGCTTTCTTT	CAISDGNTEAFF
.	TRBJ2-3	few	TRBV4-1	TGCGCCAGCAGCCAAGAGGAGACTAGACCTACTAGCACAGATACGCAGTATTTT	CASSQEETRPTSTDTQYF
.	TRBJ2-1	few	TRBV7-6	TGTGCCAGCAGCTTAGACGCTCGGCAGAATGAGCAGTTCTTC	CASSLDARQNEQFF
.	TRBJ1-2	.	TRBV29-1	TGCAGCGTTGTTGGACCGATAGCTAACTATGGCTACACCTTC	CSVVGPIANYGYTF
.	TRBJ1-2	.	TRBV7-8	TGTGCCAGCAGCCCCATCGGGGCCAGTCCGCATGGCTACACCTTC	CASSPIGASPHGYTF
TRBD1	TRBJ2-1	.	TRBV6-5	TGTGCCAGCAGTTATTCTGGACAGGGTGGCTACAATGAGCAGTTCTTC	CASSYSGQGGYNEQFF
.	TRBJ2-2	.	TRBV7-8	TGTGCCAGCAGCTTGTCCAGGGTTACGAGGACCGGGGAGCTGTTTTTT	CASSLSRVTRTGELFF
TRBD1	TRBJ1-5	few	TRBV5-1	TGCGCCAGCAGCCTCCCGACAGGGAATAGCAATCAGCCCCAGCATTTT	CASSLPTGNSNQPQHF
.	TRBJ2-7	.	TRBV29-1	TGCAGCGTTGTTGGTGTCAGGGGCTACGAGCAGTACTTC	CSVVGVRGYEQYF
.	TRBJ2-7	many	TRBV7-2	TGCGCCAGCAGCCAAGTAGCGGACTCCTACGAGCAGTACTTC	CASSQVADSYEQYF